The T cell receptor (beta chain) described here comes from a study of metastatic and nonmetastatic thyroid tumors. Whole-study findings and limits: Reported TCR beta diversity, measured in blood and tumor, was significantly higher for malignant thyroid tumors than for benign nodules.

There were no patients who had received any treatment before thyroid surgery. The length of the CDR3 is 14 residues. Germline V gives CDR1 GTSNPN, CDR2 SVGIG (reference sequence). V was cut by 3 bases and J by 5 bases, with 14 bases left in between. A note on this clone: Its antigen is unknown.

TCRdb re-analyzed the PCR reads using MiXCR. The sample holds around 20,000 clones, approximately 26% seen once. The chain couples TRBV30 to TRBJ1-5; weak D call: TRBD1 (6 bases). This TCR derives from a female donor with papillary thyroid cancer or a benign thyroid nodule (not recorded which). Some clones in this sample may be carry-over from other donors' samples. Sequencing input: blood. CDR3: CAWRAKQGDQPQHF. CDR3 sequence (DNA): TGTGCCTGGAGGGCAAAACAGGGCGATCAGCCCCAGCATTTT.